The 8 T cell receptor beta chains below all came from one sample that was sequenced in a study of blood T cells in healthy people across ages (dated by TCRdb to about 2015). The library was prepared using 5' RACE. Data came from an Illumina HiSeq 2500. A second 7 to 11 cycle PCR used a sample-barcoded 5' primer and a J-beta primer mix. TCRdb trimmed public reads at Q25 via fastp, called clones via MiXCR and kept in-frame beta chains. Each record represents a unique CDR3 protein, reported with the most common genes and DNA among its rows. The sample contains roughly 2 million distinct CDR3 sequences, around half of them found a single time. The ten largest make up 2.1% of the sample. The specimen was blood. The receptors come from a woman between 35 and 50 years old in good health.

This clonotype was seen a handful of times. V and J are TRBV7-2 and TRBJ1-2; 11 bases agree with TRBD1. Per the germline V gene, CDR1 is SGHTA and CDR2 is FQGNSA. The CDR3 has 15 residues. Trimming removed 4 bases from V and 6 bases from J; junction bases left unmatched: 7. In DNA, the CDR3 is TGTGCCAGCAGCTCACGGGACAGGGGGGTCGATGGCTACACCTTC. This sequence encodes CASSSRDRGVDGYTF.

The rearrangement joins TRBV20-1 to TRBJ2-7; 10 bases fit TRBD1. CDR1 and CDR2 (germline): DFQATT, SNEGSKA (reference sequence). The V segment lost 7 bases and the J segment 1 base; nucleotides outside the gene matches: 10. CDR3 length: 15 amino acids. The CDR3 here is CSVNFRDRGSYEQYF. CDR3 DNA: TGCAGTGTAAATTTCCGGGACAGGGGTTCCTACGAGCAGTACTTC.

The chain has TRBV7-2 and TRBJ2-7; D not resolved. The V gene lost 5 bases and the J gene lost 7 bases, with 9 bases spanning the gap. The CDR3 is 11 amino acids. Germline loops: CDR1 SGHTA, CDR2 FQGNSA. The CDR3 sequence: CASSILDEQYF. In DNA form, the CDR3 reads TGTGCCAGCAGCATATTAGATGAGCAGTACTTC.

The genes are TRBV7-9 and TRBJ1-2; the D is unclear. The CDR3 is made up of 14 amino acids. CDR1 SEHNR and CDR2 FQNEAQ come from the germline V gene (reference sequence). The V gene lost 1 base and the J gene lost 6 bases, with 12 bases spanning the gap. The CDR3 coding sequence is TGTGCCAGCAGCTTAGTATTGGCAGGAGATGGCTACACCTTC. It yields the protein CASSLVLAGDGYTF. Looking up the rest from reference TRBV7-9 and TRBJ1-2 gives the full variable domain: DTGVSQNPRHKITKRGQNVTFRCDPISEHNRLYWYRQTLGQGPEFLTYFQNEAQLEKSRLLSDRFSAERPKGSFSTLEIQRTEQGDSAMYLCASSLVLAGDGYTFGSGTRLTVV.

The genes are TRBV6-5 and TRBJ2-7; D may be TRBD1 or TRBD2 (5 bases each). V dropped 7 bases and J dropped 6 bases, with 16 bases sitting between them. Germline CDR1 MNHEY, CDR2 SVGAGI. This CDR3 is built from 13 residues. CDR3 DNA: TGTGCCAGCATAGGATCAGGGACGAGCGAGCAGTACTTC. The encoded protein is CASIGSGTSEQYF.

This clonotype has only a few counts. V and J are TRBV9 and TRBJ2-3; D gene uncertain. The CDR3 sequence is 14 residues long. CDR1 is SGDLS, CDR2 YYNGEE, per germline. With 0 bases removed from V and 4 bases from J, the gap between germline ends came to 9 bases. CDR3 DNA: TGTGCCAGCAGCGTAGTAGACCGCCCAGATACGCAGTATTTT. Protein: CASSVVDRPDTQYF. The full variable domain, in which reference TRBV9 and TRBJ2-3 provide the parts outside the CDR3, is DSGVTQTPKHLITATGQRVTLRCSPRSGDLSVYWYQQSLDQGLQFLIQYYNGEERAKGNILERFSAQQFPDLHSELNLSSLELGDSALYFCASSVVDRPDTQYFGPGTRLTVL.

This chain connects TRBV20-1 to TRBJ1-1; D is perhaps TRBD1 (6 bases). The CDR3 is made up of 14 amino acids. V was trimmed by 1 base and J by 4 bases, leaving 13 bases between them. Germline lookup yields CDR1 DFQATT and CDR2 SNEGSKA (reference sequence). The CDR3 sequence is CSARGAGAITEAFF. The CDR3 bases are TGCAGTGCTAGAGGAGCAGGGGCAATCACTGAAGCTTTCTTT.

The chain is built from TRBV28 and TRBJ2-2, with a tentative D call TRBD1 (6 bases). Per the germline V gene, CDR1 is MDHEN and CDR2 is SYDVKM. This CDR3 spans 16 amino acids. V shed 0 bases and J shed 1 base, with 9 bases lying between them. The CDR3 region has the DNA TGTGCCAGCAGTTTATGGTGGGACATGAACACCGGGGAGCTGTTTTTT. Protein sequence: CASSLWWDMNTGELFF.